The entry below gives a single T cell receptor beta chain sequence along with its context. The antigen remains undetermined. These data originate in a study of OX40 agonist ivuxolimab in advanced cancers. The wider study: Patients treated during dose escalation were battling hepatocellular carcinoma, melanoma, renal cell or head and neck cancer. The group had a mean age of about 60 years, ranged from 23 to 79, and was 80% to 85% male.

Study observations and caveats: The investigators did not determine what antigen specificity the expanded peripheral T cells had.

V dropped 0 bases and J dropped 9; count of bases not matched to a gene: 5. CDR3 length equals 14 residues. Germline assignment: CDR1 SNHLY and CDR2 FYNNEI. Sequencing was performed with immunoSEQ multiplex PCR; in TCRdb, only in-frame clones are kept and a portion is missing. This table holds roughly 75,000 clones, around 83% found once. This receptor was identified in an adult with an advanced solid tumor such as melanoma, head and neck, liver or kidney cancer. V gene TRBV2 combines with J gene TRBJ2-4, with 7 bases matching TRBD1. The input for sequencing was CD4+ or CD8+ T cells sorted from blood, taken in a trial of the OX40 agonist ivuxolimab. CDR3 sequence reads: CASSEAGRGSIQYF. Written as DNA, the CDR3 is TGTGCCAGCAGTGAAGCGGGCAGGGGGAGCATTCAGTACTTC.